This is a list of T cell receptor beta chains from one sample in a study of shared clonotypes between healthy human individuals. Assay used: immunoSEQ multiplex PCR; TCRdb lists only in-frame clones, some missing. Here the sample spans about 690,000 clones, about 92% being singletons. Input material: memory CD8+ T cells from PBMCs. The receptors were gathered from a man aged 18 to 30 in good health. Some clones in this sample may be carry-over from other donors' samples. Both conserved end residues are part of each CDR3. A D gene is named only where the DNA matches it firmly. Clone size, where shown, is once, few, many, or a class for clones that have expanded.

size: .; D: TRBD2; J: TRBJ2-5; V: TRBV28; DNA: TGTGCCAGCAGTTTATTTGTAACCGGGACTAGCGGGAGTATTGGCCCACAAGAGACCCAGTACTTC; CDR3: CASSLFVTGTSGSIGPQETQYF
size: .; D: .; J: TRBJ1-4; V: TRBV21-1; DNA: TGTGCCAGCAAATGGACACTGGGAGACGAAAAACTGTTTTTT; CDR3: CASKWTLGDEKLFF
size: .; D: .; J: TRBJ2-2; V: TRBV6-5; DNA: TGTGCCAGCAGTTACGGGGGCGGGACCGGGGAGCTGTTTTTT; CDR3: CASSYGGGTGELFF
size: .; D: .; J: TRBJ2-5; V: TRBV27; DNA: TGTGCCAGTGGGAGTTTACAAGAGACCCAGTACTTC; CDR3: CASGSLQETQYF
size: .; D: .; J: TRBJ1-1; V: TRBV27; DNA: TGTGCCAGCAGTTTATTGGGGAACTTGAACACTGAAGCTTTCTTT; CDR3: CASSLLGNLNTEAFF
size: .; D: .; J: TRBJ2-7; V: TRBV5-6; DNA: TGTGCCAGCAGCCAATGGATTTTAGCGCGGCCGCGGGGTTACGAGCAGTACTTC; CDR3: CASSQWILARPRGYEQYF
size: .; D: TRBD2; J: TRBJ2-1; V: TRBV9; DNA: TGTGCCAGCAGCGTACATATTAGCGGGAGTAGAGAGCAGTTCTTC; CDR3: CASSVHISGSREQFF
size: few; D: .; J: TRBJ2-3; V: TRBV27; DNA: TGTGCCAGCAGTCCCTCAGGTACAGATACGCAGTATTTT; CDR3: CASSPSGTDTQYF
size: .; D: TRBD1; J: TRBJ1-1; V: TRBV6-5; DNA: TGTGCCAGCAGGCACAGGGGGACTGAAGCTTTCTTT; CDR3: CASRHRGTEAFF
size: .; D: .; J: TRBJ2-1; V: TRBV2; DNA: TGTGCCAGCAAGGAGGCCACAGGCCACAATGAGCAGTTCTTC; CDR3: CASKEATGHNEQFF
size: .; D: TRBD2; J: TRBJ2-3; V: TRBV27; DNA: TGTGCCAGCAGTTCGATCGGGACTAGAGGTTCGGATACGCAGTATTTT; CDR3: CASSSIGTRGSDTQYF
size: .; D: TRBD1; J: TRBJ1-4; V: TRBV7-8; DNA: TGTGCCAGCAGCTTGATGACAGGGAGGAGAACTAATGAAAAACTGTTTTTT; CDR3: CASSLMTGRRTNEKLFF
size: .; D: .; J: TRBJ2-5; V: TRBV7-9; DNA: TGTGCCAGCAGCTTAGAAGTTACCGGGAAAGAGACCCAGTACTTC; CDR3: CASSLEVTGKETQYF
size: .; D: .; J: TRBJ1-1; V: TRBV2; DNA: TGTGCCAGCGGGGTCTTAGGGGAGGGCACTGAAGCTTTCTTT; CDR3: CASGVLGEGTEAFF
size: .; D: .; J: TRBJ1-2; V: TRBV9; DNA: TGTGCCAGCAGTCCTTGGTCGAATTTGCTCGATGGCTACACCTTC; CDR3: CASSPWSNLLDGYTF